Presented here are 18 T cell receptor beta chains from one specimen sequenced in a study of T cell responses to AZD1222 COVID-19 vaccine. Using immunoSEQ multiplex PCR, the repertoire was profiled, and TCRdb retains in-frame clones only, with some absent. The sample yields about 110,000 clones, just under 95% seen once. This specimen consisted of peripheral blood, obtained on day 0 of AZD1222 vaccination. These receptors all stem from an adult in good health.

The chain combines TRBV28 with TRBJ1-1, with 10 nucleotides matching TRBD1. With V trimmed by 4 bases and J by 1 base, 0 bases remained unmatched. Germline V gene lookup returns CDR1 MDHEN and CDR2 SYDVKM. This CDR3 contains 14 residues. CDR3 region: CASSWDRGNTEAFF. The DNA of the CDR3 is TGTGCCAGCAGTTGGGACAGGGGGAACACTGAAGCTTTCTTT.

The rearrangement joins TRBV11-2 to TRBJ2-3; D ambiguous. This CDR3 is built from 11 residues. CDR1 and CDR2 from the germline V gene are SGHAT and FQNNGV. The V end lost 6 bases, the J end lost 5 bases, and 6 bases lay between the germline ends. CDR3 sequence reads: CASSRVDTQYF. CDR3 DNA sequence: TGTGCCAGCAGTAGGGTAGATACGCAGTATTTT.

This chain links TRBV19 with TRBJ2-2; 10 positions match TRBD1. The CDR3 covers 15 residues. With V trimmed by 7 bases and J by 4 bases, 6 bases remained unmatched. Germline-derived CDR1 and CDR2 are LNHDA and SQIVND (reference sequence). The CDR3 DNA follows: TGTGCCAGTACCTCGTGGGACAGGGGCACCGGGGAGCTGTTTTTT. It yields the protein CASTSWDRGTGELFF.

The chain uses TRBV2 and TRBJ1-3; D is unclear. Trimming pared 6 bases from V and 3 bases from J, leaving 6 bases between. Germline lookup yields CDR1 SNHLY and CDR2 FYNNEI. The CDR3 totals 12 residues. The CDR3 loop is CASRSDGNTIYF. The CDR3 coding sequence is TGTGCCAGCAGGAGTGATGGAAACACCATATATTTT.

The genes are TRBV12-3 or TRBV12-4 and TRBJ2-5, with 7 bases aligning to TRBD2. The V gene end was trimmed by 5 bases and the J gene end by 7 bases; junction bases not matched to a gene: 4. This CDR3 spans 12 amino acids. The CDR3 reads CASSGGGGTQYF. DNA for the CDR3: TGTGCCAGCAGTGGCGGGGGTGGGACCCAGTACTTC.

The chain carries TRBV4-1 and TRBJ2-5, with D possibly TRBD2 on 6 matching bases. The germline gives CDR1 MGHRA, CDR2 YSYEKL. The CDR3 runs 15 residues. The V gene lost 4 bases and the J gene lost 5 bases, with 17 bases spanning the gap. The CDR3 DNA reads as TGCGCCAGCAGCCTCGGAGGGAGACCGGAGGAGACCCAGTACTTC. It specifies CASSLGGRPEETQYF.

This chain joins TRBV27 and TRBJ2-7, with TRBD1 matching over 8 bases. Germline V gene data show CDR1 as MNHEY and CDR2 as SMNVEV (reference sequence). The V segment lost 4 bases and the J segment 2 bases; nucleotides outside the gene matches: 1. This CDR3 comprises 13 residues. The CDR3 sequence: CASSWGQAYEQYF. CDR3 coding DNA: TGTGCCAGCAGTTGGGGACAGGCCTACGAGCAGTACTTC.

The chain is built from TRBV5-1 and TRBJ1-2, with 8 bases fitting TRBD1. From germline, CDR1 is SGHRS and CDR2 YFSETQ. Trimming at V came to 3 bases and at J to 3 bases, leaving 10 bases not matched to a gene. The length of the CDR3 is 16 residues. The DNA of the CDR3 is TGCGCCAGCAGCTACGGGACAGGCCAATTATACTATGGCTACACCTTC. Translated: CASSYGTGQLYYGYTF.

The gene calls are TRBV19 and TRBJ2-1; D possibly matches TRBD1 or TRBD2 (7 bases each). The CDR3 length is 15 residues. Germline V gene sequence: CDR1 LNHDA, CDR2 SQIVND (reference sequence). Trimming took 9 bases from V and 7 from J, leaving 22 bases between them. The CDR3 loop reads CASGRGQGVQNEQFF. As DNA, the CDR3 is TGTGCCAGCGGGCGGGGGCAGGGGGTACAGAATGAGCAGTTCTTC.

The V call is TRBV15, the J call TRBJ2-6; D is unresolved. Trimming removed 1 base at V and 0 bases at J, with 4 bases between. Germline CDR1 and CDR2: LNHNV and YYDKDF (reference sequence). This CDR3 contains 15 residues. In DNA, the CDR3 is TGTGCCACCAGCAGAGTGAGCTCTGGGGCCAACGTCCTGACTTTC. Amino acids: CATSRVSSGANVLTF.

About this clone itself: The sample carries other DNA sequences with the same CDR3. This rearrangement joins TRBV11-2 to TRBJ1-5; D unresolved. CDR1 is SGHAT and CDR2 is FQNNGV in the germline V gene. CDR3 length: 15 amino acids. V lost 5 bases and J lost 0, with 11 bases in between. Here the CDR3 DNA reads TGTGCCAGCAGCGTAACGGGTTATAGCAATCAGCCCCAGCATTTT. Its protein product is CASSVTGYSNQPQHF.

The chain is built from TRBV24-1 and TRBJ1-1; D gene uncertain. V was shortened by 3 bases and J by 1 base, with 17 bases between the two germline ends. This CDR3 region has 17 residues. From germline, CDR1 is KGHDR and CDR2 SFDVKD. CDR3: CATSDTPLGTANTEAFF. The CDR3 nucleotides read TGTGCCACCAGTGATACCCCTCTAGGAACAGCGAACACTGAAGCTTTCTTT.

This clone was observed once. The rearrangement links TRBV28 to TRBJ1-1, with D uncertain. CDR1 is MDHEN, CDR2 SYDVKM, per germline. V was pared by 8 bases and J by 4 bases, with 11 bases between. CDR3 size: 12 residues. The CDR3 nucleotides are TGTGCCAGCGCCTTAAAGGTCACTGAAGCTTTCTTT. It yields the protein CASALKVTEAFF.

J is TRBJ1-1 and V is TRBV5-4; TRBD1 matches at 7 bases. CDR1 is SGHNT, CDR2 YYREEE, per germline (reference sequence). The CDR3 runs 14 residues. Germline trimming cut 5 bases from V and 7 bases from J; bases unmatched to any gene: 11. CDR3 in amino acids: CASRFGTDSGEAFF. The CDR3 coding sequence is TGTGCCAGCAGGTTTGGGACAGACTCTGGTGAAGCTTTCTTT. Drawing the rest from reference TRBV5-4 and TRBJ1-1, the complete variable domain is ETGVTQSPTHLIKTRGQQVTLRCSSQSGHNTVSWYQQALGQGPQFIFQYYREEENGRGNFPPRFSGLQFPNYSSELNVNALELDDSALYLCASRFGTDSGEAFFGQGTRLTVV.

The V gene is TRBV5-1, the J gene TRBJ1-2; a weak D match, TRBD1 (5 bases). The CDR3 has 13 residues. In germline, CDR1 is SGHRS, CDR2 YFSETQ. V was pared by 5 bases and J by 2 bases, with 10 bases between. The CDR3 nucleotides are TGCGCCAGCAGTTTACAGGCCAACTATGGCTACACCTTC. This codes for CASSLQANYGYTF.

The rearrangement uses TRBV7-6 and TRBJ1-2, with D tentatively TRBD1 (5 bases). V dropped 5 bases and J dropped 8 bases, with 21 bases sitting between them. The length of the CDR3 is 15 residues. CDR1 SGHVS and CDR2 FNYEAQ come from the germline V gene. The CDR3 DNA is TGTGCCAGCAGCGCCCGCAGGGCAGGGCCAGAGGGCTACACCTTC. It codes for CASSARRAGPEGYTF.

The chain links TRBV6-5 to TRBJ2-1; possible D gene TRBD1, 6 bases. The V gene's germline CDR1 is MNHEY and CDR2 SVGAGI. CDR3 length: 13 residues. V was cut by 8 bases and J by 8 bases, with 16 bases left in between. Written as DNA, the CDR3 is TGTGCCAGCGGCTTGAAACAGGGCGATGAGCAGTTCTTC. It encodes CASGLKQGDEQFF.

CDR3 DNA: TGCGCCAGCAGTACAGGGGGCGCGGGGAGCGCAGATACGCAGTATTTT. This gives the protein CASSTGGAGSADTQYF. The chain recombines TRBV10-1 with TRBJ2-3; the match to TRBD1 covers 9 bases. This CDR3 spans 16 amino acids. The J segment lost 4 bases and the V segment lost 5 bases, leaving 10 bases of the junction unmatched. Germline values: CDR1 WNHNN, CDR2 SYGVQD (reference sequence).